Listed below are T cell receptor beta chains from one sample, sequenced in a study of shared clonotypes between healthy human individuals. TCRdb keeps only in-frame clones here, not all; method: immunoSEQ multiplex PCR. The data show about 2 million clones, just under 95% seen once. The source material was naive CD8+ T cells sorted from blood. These receptors were collected from a young man in good health. CDR3s include the opening cysteine and the closing phenylalanine or tryptophan. D genes are given only for firm matches. Part of the rows lack a size; the others show once, few, many or a class for expanded clones.

D,J,size,V,CDR3,DNA
TRBD2,TRBJ2-7,NA,TRBV19,CASSFAGGSYEQYF,TGTGCCAGTAGTTTCGCGGGGGGCTCCTACGAGCAGTACTTC
TRBD1,TRBJ2-7,NA,TRBV30,CAWRGQGIPAYEQYF,TGTGCCTGGAGGGGACAGGGAATACCGGCCTACGAGCAGTACTTC
TRBD2,TRBJ2-2,NA,TRBV29-1,CSVEKWGGVAGELFF,TGCAGCGTTGAGAAATGGGGGGGAGTTGCCGGGGAGCTGTTTTTT
NA,TRBJ2-3,NA,TRBV6-5,CASSYSDGSDTQYF,TGTGCCAGCAGTTACTCGGACGGATCAGATACGCAGTATTTT
NA,TRBJ2-7,NA,TRBV6-6,CASTPARYYEQYF,TGTGCCAGCACCCCGGCTCGGTACTACGAGCAGTACTTC
NA,TRBJ2-4,NA,TRBV6-1,CASSDLMSLDPDIQYF,TGTGCCAGCAGTGACCTCATGTCCCTTGATCCGGACATTCAGTACTTC
TRBD2,TRBJ2-2,NA,TRBV5-6,CASSLGGSNAGELFF,TGTGCCAGCAGCTTGGGCGGGAGTAACGCCGGGGAGCTGTTTTTT
NA,TRBJ2-1,NA,TRBV2,CASRGSSYNEQFF,TGTGCCAGCCGGGGGAGCTCCTACAATGAGCAGTTCTTC
NA,TRBJ2-7,NA,TRBV25-1,CASSPSSSYEQYF,TGTGCCAGCAGTCCTAGCAGCTCCTACGAGCAGTACTTC
NA,TRBJ2-7,NA,TRBV30,CAWSVPEGGTYEQYF,TGTGCCTGGAGTGTACCGGAGGGGGGAACCTACGAGCAGTACTTC
TRBD1,TRBJ1-1,NA,TRBV7-9,CASSPGTGDTEAFF,TGTGCCAGCAGCCCGGGGACAGGGGACACTGAAGCTTTCTTT
TRBD2,TRBJ2-1,NA,TRBV19,CASSMTAGTSAWAYNEQFF,TGTGCCAGTAGTATGACCGCCGGGACTAGCGCCTGGGCCTACAATGAGCAGTTCTTC
TRBD1,TRBJ2-7,NA,TRBV4-1,CASSQRWTGAYEQYF,TGCGCCAGCAGCCAACGTTGGACAGGGGCCTACGAGCAGTACTTC
NA,TRBJ1-5,NA,TRBV27,CASSPWGNGAQHF,TGTGCCAGCAGTCCATGGGGCAACGGGGCCCAGCATTTT
TRBD1,TRBJ1-6,NA,TRBV19,CASSGQGIHNSPLHF,TGTGCCAGTAGTGGACAGGGCATCCATAATTCACCCCTCCACTTT
TRBD2,TRBJ2-7,once,TRBV4-3,CASSPGTSVYEQYF,TGCGCCAGCAGCCCGGGGACTAGCGTCTACGAGCAGTACTTC
TRBD1,TRBJ2-1,NA,TRBV5-4,CASNPPSGGSYNEQFF,TGTGCCAGCAACCCCCCGTCAGGGGGCTCCTACAATGAGCAGTTCTTC
NA,TRBJ2-7,NA,TRBV30,CAWVGRDSYEQYF,TGTGCCTGGGTGGGTAGGGATTCCTACGAGCAGTACTTC
NA,TRBJ1-2,NA,TRBV27,CASSPIGGDVGYTF,TGTGCCAGCAGTCCCATAGGGGGTGATGTTGGCTACACCTTC
NA,TRBJ1-6,NA,TRBV28,CASSSPRGAGANSPLHF,TGTGCCAGCAGTTCACCCCGAGGCGCAGGGGCTAATTCACCCCTCCACTTT
NA,TRBJ2-1,NA,TRBV7-8,CASSGGNEQFF,TGTGCCAGCAGTGGGGGGAATGAGCAGTTCTTC
NA,TRBJ2-7,NA,TRBV19,CASSIGTTYEQYF,TGTGCCAGTAGTATAGGCACCACCTACGAGCAGTACTTC
TRBD1,TRBJ2-7,NA,TRBV30,CAWSVGQGAWEQYF,TGTGCCTGGAGTGTAGGCCAGGGGGCCTGGGAGCAGTACTTC
NA,TRBJ1-5,NA,TRBV27,CASRPLTLEPQHF,TGTGCCAGCAGACCTTTAACCCTTGAGCCCCAGCATTTT
TRBD1,TRBJ2-7,NA,TRBV2,CASTGQGADEQYF,TGTGCCAGCACCGGGCAGGGGGCTGACGAGCAGTACTTC
TRBD2,TRBJ2-7,once,TRBV27,CASSLTSGRFHEQYF,TGTGCCAGCAGCCTTACTAGCGGGAGGTTCCACGAGCAGTACTTC
TRBD1,TRBJ2-5,NA,TRBV7-8,CASSGRDSLVQETQYF,TGTGCCAGCAGCGGAAGGGACAGCCTGGTTCAAGAGACCCAGTACTTC
TRBD2,TRBJ2-3,NA,TRBV7-9,CASSPPNREAGDTQYF,TGTGCCAGCAGCCCTCCCAACCGGGAGGCCGGGGATACGCAGTATTTT